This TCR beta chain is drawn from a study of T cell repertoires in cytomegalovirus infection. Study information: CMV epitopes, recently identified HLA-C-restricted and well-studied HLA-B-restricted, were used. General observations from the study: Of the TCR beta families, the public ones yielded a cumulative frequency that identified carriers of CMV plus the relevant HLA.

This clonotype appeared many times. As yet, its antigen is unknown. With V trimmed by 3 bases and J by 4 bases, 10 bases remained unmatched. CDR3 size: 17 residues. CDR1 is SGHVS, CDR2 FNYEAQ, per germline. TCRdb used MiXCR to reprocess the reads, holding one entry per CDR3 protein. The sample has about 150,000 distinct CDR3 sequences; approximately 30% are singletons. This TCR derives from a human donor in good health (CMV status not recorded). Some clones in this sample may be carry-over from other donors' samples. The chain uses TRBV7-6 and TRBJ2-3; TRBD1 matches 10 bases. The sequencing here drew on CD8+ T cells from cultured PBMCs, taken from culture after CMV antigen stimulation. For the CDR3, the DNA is TGTGCCAGCAGCTTGACCCTCGGCGGACAGGGGGCAGATACGCAGTATTTT. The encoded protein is CASSLTLGGQGADTQYF.